This record looks at one T cell receptor (beta chain) sequence and its context. Its antigen remains unidentified. Time point reported: week 47, end of study. The vaccine gave 300 ug of a 20-mer mutant IDH1 peptide subcutaneously per dose. The data belong to a study of a mutant IDH1 vaccine in newly diagnosed glioma. Study in general: Vaccine dosing followed radiotherapy by 4-6 weeks, or accompanied temozolomide cycles. Patients arrived already treated with radiotherapy, temozolomide, or both, most having had both. Study observations and caveats: Any relationship between pseudoprogression and changes in top peripheral T cell clonotypes seemed absent.

This CDR3 is 14 amino acids long. Trimming shortened V by 0 bases and J by 4 bases, and 9 bases separated the two germline ends. The germline V gene encodes CDR1 MNHEY and CDR2 SVGAGI. The repertoire was sequenced with immunoSEQ multiplex PCR; TCRdb's copy has only in-frame clones and lacks some. The sample shows roughly 56,000 clones, over 70% of them seen only once. The chain combines TRBV6-5 with TRBJ1-2, with D uncertain. Sequences were derived from PBMCs, sampled from a glioma patient whose treatment included an IDH1 peptide vaccine. The receptor comes from a man aged 45-65 years with glioma. The CDR3 spells CASSYSGRSYGYTF. The CDR3 DNA sequence: TGTGCCAGCAGTTACTCGGGCAGGTCCTATGGCTACACCTTC.